This TCR beta chain is drawn from a study of memory CD4+ T cells and cytomegalovirus serostatus. Study context: Healthy Belgian adult donors included about nine CMV-positive and some 24 CMV-negative people.

Single viable CD3+CD4+CD8-CD45RO+ cells were sorted as the memory CD4+ T cells. Serostatus was set by detecting CMV pp150, pp28, p38, p52 IgG. Positive selection with CD4 microbeads enriched total CD4+ T cells. Germline V CDR1 and CDR2: MNHNS, SASEGT. The CDR3 spans 15 residues. The J segment lost 5 bases and the V segment lost 5 bases, leaving 11 bases of the junction unmatched. In the original workflow: Out-of-frame sequences were removed, leaving 2 million to 2.5 million distinct TCRbeta sequences. Assay: immunoSEQ multiplex PCR; the TCRdb copy retains only in-frame clones and omits some. D and trimming were read from the DNA, whereas the V and J calls and clone size are those reported in that table. Altogether roughly 53,000 clones are present, around 78% being singletons, with the ten largest covering roughly 1.7%.

Sequencing was done on a sample of memory CD4+ T cells from blood. This chain links TRBV6-1 with TRBJ2-7, with 8 positions matching TRBD1. This TCR was recovered from an adult in good health and CMV-seronegative. The CDR3 DNA sequence: TGTGCCAGCAGTCCCGGACAGGGCGGCAACCACGAGCAGTACTTC. Translated, it gives CASSPGQGGNHEQYF.